The TCR beta chain under discussion was sequenced for a study of blood T cell repertoires in COVID-19. Overall study: Spain, Italy and the United States supplied samples that represented acute and convalescent COVID-19.

Germline V lookup: CDR1 SGHVS, CDR2 FNYEAQ. J was trimmed by 4 bases and V by 6 bases; bases with no gene match: 11. The length of the CDR3 is 16 residues. This clone was seen a few times. Produced via immunoSEQ multiplex PCR; TCRdb's table is partial and in-frame only. Of about 140,000 clones in the sample, 70% to 80% were seen once. The receptor was isolated from a man aged 55 to 70 with acute or convalescent COVID-19. J is TRBJ2-5 and V is TRBV7-6, with 10 bases that match TRBD2. Sample: peripheral blood. The CDR3 sequence: CASSLAGDGVRETQYF. CDR3 nucleotides: TGTGCCAGCAGTCTAGCGGGAGACGGGGTCCGAGAGACCCAGTACTTC.